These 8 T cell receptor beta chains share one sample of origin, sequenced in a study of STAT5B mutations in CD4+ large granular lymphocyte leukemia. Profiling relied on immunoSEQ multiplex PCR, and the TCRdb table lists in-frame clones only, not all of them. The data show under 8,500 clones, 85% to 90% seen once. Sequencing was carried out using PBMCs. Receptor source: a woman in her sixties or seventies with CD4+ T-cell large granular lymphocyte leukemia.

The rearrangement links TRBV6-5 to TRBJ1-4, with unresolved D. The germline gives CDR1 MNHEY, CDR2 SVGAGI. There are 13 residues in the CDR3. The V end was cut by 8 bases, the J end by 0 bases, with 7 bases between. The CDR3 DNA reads TGTGCCAGCTGTGCCGCAACTAATGAAAAACTGTTTTTT. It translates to CASCAATNEKLFF.

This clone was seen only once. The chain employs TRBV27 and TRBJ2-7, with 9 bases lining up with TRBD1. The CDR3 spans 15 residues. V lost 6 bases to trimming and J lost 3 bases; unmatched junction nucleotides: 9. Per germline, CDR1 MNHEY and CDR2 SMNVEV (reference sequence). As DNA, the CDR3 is TGTGCCAGCAGACGCGCGTTGGGACAGGGCTACGAGCAGTACTTC. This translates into CASRRALGQGYEQYF.

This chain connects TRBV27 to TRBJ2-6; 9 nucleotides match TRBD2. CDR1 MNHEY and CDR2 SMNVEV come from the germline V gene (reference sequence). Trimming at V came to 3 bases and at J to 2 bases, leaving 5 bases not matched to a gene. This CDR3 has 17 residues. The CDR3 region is CASSFRTSDTGANVLTF. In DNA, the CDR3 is TGTGCCAGCAGTTTTCGGACTAGCGACACTGGGGCCAACGTCCTGACTTTC.

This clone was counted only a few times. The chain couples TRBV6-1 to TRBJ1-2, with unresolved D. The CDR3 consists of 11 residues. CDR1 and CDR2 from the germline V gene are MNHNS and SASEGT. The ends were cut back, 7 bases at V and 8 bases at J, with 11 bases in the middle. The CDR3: CASNLNRGYTF. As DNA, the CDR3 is TGTGCCAGCAATTTAAATCGGGGCTACACCTTC.

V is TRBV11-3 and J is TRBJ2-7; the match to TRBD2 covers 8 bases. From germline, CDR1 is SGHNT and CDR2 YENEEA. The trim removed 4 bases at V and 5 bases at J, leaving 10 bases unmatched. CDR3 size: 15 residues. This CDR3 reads CASSSSWRGEHEQYF. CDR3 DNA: TGTGCCAGCAGCTCCTCATGGCGGGGGGAGCACGAGCAGTACTTC.

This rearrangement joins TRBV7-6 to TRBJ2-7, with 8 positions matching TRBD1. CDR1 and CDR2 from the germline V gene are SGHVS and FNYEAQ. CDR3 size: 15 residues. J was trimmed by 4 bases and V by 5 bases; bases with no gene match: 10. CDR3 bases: TGTGCCAGCAGCGGCAACCGACAGGGGAGGTACGAGCAGTACTTC. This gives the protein CASSGNRQGRYEQYF.

The CDR3 protein is CASSEQGVNTEAFF. The CDR3 region has the DNA TGTGCCAGCAGTGAGCAGGGCGTGAACACTGAAGCTTTCTTT. The chain combines TRBV2 with TRBJ1-1; D is possibly TRBD1 (5 bases). V was cut by 3 bases and J by 0 bases, with 8 bases left in between. The CDR3 totals 14 residues. CDR1 is SNHLY and CDR2 is FYNNEI in the germline V gene.

The CDR3: CASSLGSASNTEAFF. As DNA, the CDR3 is TGTGCCAGCAGCTTAGGGTCGGCCAGTAACACTGAAGCTTTCTTT. The chain links TRBV7-2 to TRBJ1-1; D unresolved. This CDR3 is built from 15 residues. Germline V gene lookup returns CDR1 SGHTA and CDR2 FQGNSA. The ends were cut back, 1 base at V and 2 bases at J, with 11 bases in the middle.